The T cell receptor (beta chain) described here comes from a study of blood T cell repertoires in COVID-19. The wider study: Researchers got acute and convalescent COVID-19 samples from the United States, Italy and Spain. PBMCs, B-cell-depleted T cells, or T cells provided the cDNA or gDNA that made up the material.

The repertoire was sequenced with immunoSEQ multiplex PCR; TCRdb's copy has only in-frame clones and lacks some. The table shows some 250,000 clones, with approximately 90% occurring only once. Recovered participants had two consecutive negative NP/OP PCR tests, healthcare professional clearance, or symptom resolution. The CDR3 is 15 residues long. Per the germline V gene, CDR1 is SEHNR and CDR2 is FQNEAQ (reference sequence). Trimming took 1 base from V and 7 from J, leaving 13 bases between them. V is TRBV7-9 and J is TRBJ1-4; no definite D call. The receptor's source is a man aged 35 to 55 who had recovered from COVID-19. Sequences were obtained from PBMCs or T cells enriched from blood (not recorded which). CDR3 protein: CASSLGLTGGEKLFF. DNA for the CDR3: TGTGCCAGCAGCTTAGGGCTAACGGGAGGTGAAAAACTGTTTTTT.